The clone carrying this T cell receptor beta chain was detected a few times. The antigen remains undetermined. V was clipped by 3 bases and J by 8 bases, with 19 bases between them. The CDR3 loop spans 15 amino acids. The data derive from a study of T cell repertoires in cytomegalovirus infection. Overall study context: Both recently identified HLA-C-restricted and well-studied HLA-B-restricted CMV epitopes were used in the study. Public TCR beta signatures provided an indication of both CMV infection and a matching HLA type. Study results and caveats: CMV carriers having the relevant HLA were flagged by cumulative public TCR beta family frequency. Dominant in the ex vivo response were TCR beta clonotypes restricted by HLA-C and specific for CMV.

TCRdb reprocessed the reads with MiXCR, giving one entry per CDR3 protein. The sample yields around 900,000 distinct CDR3 sequences, 31% seen once. Source: cultured CD8+ T cells from PBMCs, taken from culture after CMV antigen stimulation. This clonotype originated in a human donor in good health (CMV status not recorded). Some clones in this sample may be carry-over from other donors' samples. The rearrangement uses TRBV12-3 or TRBV12-4 and TRBJ1-2; D might be TRBD1 (6 bases). Here the CDR3 DNA reads TGTGCCAGCAGTTTGATAGCAGGGGCCTGGGACGGCTACACCTTC. It encodes CASSLIAGAWDGYTF.